What follows is one T cell receptor (beta chain) and its context. Its matching antigen is unknown. The sample belongs to a study of response to subunit inactivated influenza vaccine. V was shortened by 6 bases and J by 3 bases, with 10 bases between the two germline ends. This CDR3 region has 13 residues. Germline values: CDR1 LGHDT, CDR2 YNNKEL (reference sequence). MiXCR, run by TCRdb on the RT-PCR reads, gives a single entry per CDR3 protein. The sample has 500,000 to 600,000 distinct CDR3 sequences; 7.6% are singletons. Study results and caveats: It was suggested by the authors that few new T cells are recruited by each seasonal influenza vaccination.

The rearrangement links TRBV3-1 to TRBJ2-3, with no clear D. The sample was PBMCs from blood, taken around 25 months after vaccination. This receptor was identified in a man between 50 and 69 years old who received an inactivated influenza vaccine. CDR3 sequence (DNA): TGTGCCAGCAGTTACATGGGTACAGATACGCAGTATTTT. Translated, it gives CASSYMGTDTQYF.